A selection of T cell receptor beta chains follows, all from one sample in a study of neoadjuvant anti-PD-1 for oral cavity cancer. The protocol was immunoSEQ multiplex PCR, while the TCRdb copy is restricted to in-frame clones and leaves out a portion. The table has 73,000 or so clones, more than 75% seen once. Sequencing was performed on PBMCs, taken after nivolumab (anti-PD-1) treatment. The receptors originated from a person aged 35 to 85 with oral cavity squamous cell carcinoma. CDR3s include the opening cysteine and the closing phenylalanine or tryptophan. D genes are given only for firm matches. Not all rows give a size; the values are once, few, many and, for expanded clones, a class.

clone_size | j_call | d_call | v_call | cdr3_nt | cdr3_aa
. | TRBJ1-4 | . | TRBV13 | TGTGCCAGCAGCTTATCCGGGACATCTAATGAAAAACTGTTTTTT | CASSLSGTSNEKLFF
. | TRBJ1-5 | . | TRBV19 | TGTGCCAGTAGTAACCGGGAGCCATGGGGCAATCAGCCCCAGCATTTT | CASSNREPWGNQPQHF
. | TRBJ1-5 | . | TRBV19 | TGTGCCAGTAGTATGGTGGGCAGCAATCAGCCCCAGCATTTT | CASSMVGSNQPQHF
. | TRBJ2-3 | . | TRBV14 | TGTGCCAGCAGCCTCCTCACAGATACGCAGTATTTT | CASSLLTDTQYF
. | TRBJ2-3 | . | TRBV5-1 | TGCGCCAGCATGGCATCCAGCGTTAACACAGATACGCAGTATTTT | CASMASSVNTDTQYF
once | TRBJ2-3 | . | TRBV11-2 | TGTGCCAGCAGCTCCCAGGGGGATACGCAGTATTTT | CASSSQGDTQYF
. | TRBJ2-1 | . | TRBV30 | TGTGCCTGGAGTGTAACCAGACTGGGGCAGTTCTTC | CAWSVTRLGQFF
. | TRBJ1-5 | TRBD1 | TRBV28 | TGTGCCAGCAGTACCCCTGGACAGGGCCAGAGTCAGCCCCAGCATTTT | CASSTPGQGQSQPQHF
. | TRBJ2-1 | . | TRBV11-2 | TGTGCCAGCAGCTTTGAAAATTCGGGCCTCCGGGAGCAGTTCTTC | CASSFENSGLREQFF
. | TRBJ2-1 | TRBD2 | TRBV10-3 | TGTGCCATCAGTGGGTGGGCTAGCGGGAACGGAGGAGAAGAGCAGTTCTTC | CAISGWASGNGGEEQFF
. | TRBJ1-2 | TRBD1 | TRBV6-6 | TGTGCCAGCAGTCACGACAGGGAGTATGGCTACACCTTC | CASSHDREYGYTF
many | TRBJ2-5 | . | TRBV19 | TGTGCCAGTAGTATAGAGTGGGGACTGGGCAAGACCCAGTACTTC | CASSIEWGLGKTQYF
. | TRBJ1-2 | . | TRBV15 | TGTCCGCACCACCTGGGGCCGCGCTATGGCTACACCTTC | CPHHLGPRYGYTF
. | TRBJ2-7 | . | TRBV6-5 | TGTGCCAGCAGTTACATGCCGACAGGAACGGAGCAGTACTTC | CASSYMPTGTEQYF
few | TRBJ2-7 | . | TRBV9 | TGTGCCAGCAGCGTGGGCATCTCCTACGAGCAGTACTTC | CASSVGISYEQYF
medium-sized | TRBJ2-4 | . | TRBV5-4 | TGTGCCAGCAGCTTGGGACCACAGGATAGATCTGGCATTCAGTACTTC | CASSLGPQDRSGIQYF
once | TRBJ1-5 | . | TRBV14 | TGTGCCAGCAGCCAAGGTGGGGGGAATCAGCCCCAGCATTTT | CASSQGGGNQPQHF
. | TRBJ2-2 | TRBD1 | TRBV28 | TGTGCCAGCAGTCCCCTCCCCGGACAGGCACTCGGGGAGCTGTTTTTT | CASSPLPGQALGELFF
few | TRBJ1-2 | TRBD1 | TRBV30 | TGTGCCTGGAGTAGGGACAGTGGTTATGGCTACACCTTC | CAWSRDSGYGYTF
. | TRBJ1-2 | . | TRBV2 | TGTGCCAGCTTGGGGAAGAACTATGGCTACACCTTC | CASLGKNYGYTF
few | TRBJ1-5 | . | TRBV19 | TGTGCCAGTAGTGGTATTGCCCAGCATTTT | CASSGIAQHF
. | TRBJ2-1 | TRBD2 | TRBV29-1 | TGCAGCGTTGGAGAGACTAGCGGGAGCTTGAATGAGCAGTTCTTC | CSVGETSGSLNEQFF
. | TRBJ2-7 | . | TRBV9 | TGTGCCAGCAGCTTCGGCCTGGGCTACGAGCAGTACTTC | CASSFGLGYEQYF
. | TRBJ2-1 | TRBD2 | TRBV30 | TGTGCGGGAGAGGACCTGGGGACTAGCGGGAGGAGCTCCTACAATGAGCAGTTCTTC | CAGEDLGTSGRSSYNEQFF
. | TRBJ1-1 | . | TRBV7-2 | TGTGCCAGCAGCCGGACCCTCAACACTGAAGCTTTCTTT | CASSRTLNTEAFF
. | TRBJ2-3 | . | TRBV29-1 | TGCAGCTGGGCCCGGACCACAGATACGCAGTATTTT | CSWARTTDTQYF
once | TRBJ1-2 | . | TRBV4-1 | TGCGCCAGCAGCCAAGATACGGGACTGAGCTATGGCTACACCTTC | CASSQDTGLSYGYTF
. | TRBJ2-5 | TRBD2 | TRBV4-2 | TGTGCCAGCAGCCCAAGGGTAGCGGGCCAAGAGACCCAGTACTTC | CASSPRVAGQETQYF
. | TRBJ2-7 | . | TRBV25-1 | TGTGCCAGCAGTTTAAGACCGTACGAGCAGTACTTC | CASSLRPYEQYF
. | TRBJ2-7 | TRBD1 | TRBV6-1 | TGTGCCAGCAGTGTCCCCGGACAGGGGGGTGGCGAGCAGTACTTC | CASSVPGQGGGEQYF
. | TRBJ1-1 | TRBD1 | TRBV11-1 | TGTGCCAGCAGCAGGCAGGGGGGCACTGAAGCTTTCTTT | CASSRQGGTEAFF
. | TRBJ2-5 | TRBD2 | TRBV5-1 | TGCGCCAGCAGCTTGGCAGCTAGCGGGAGTTGGGAGACCCAGTACTTC | CASSLAASGSWETQYF
. | TRBJ2-1 | TRBD2 | TRBV7-8 | TGTGCCAGCAGCATCCTTAAGGGACTAGCCAAGAATGAGCAGTTCTTC | CASSILKGLAKNEQFF
. | TRBJ2-1 | . | TRBV9 | TGTGCCAGCAGCGTAGAGGGGGGAGGGCCTTCAGTTTACAATGAGCAGTTCTTC | CASSVEGGGPSVYNEQFF
few | TRBJ1-2 | . | TRBV2 | TGTGCCAGCAGGAGAAGGGCAGGGCCGAATGCTAACTATGGCTACACCTTC | CASRRRAGPNANYGYTF
once | TRBJ2-5 | . | TRBV7-8 | TGTGCCAGCAGCTCCCAAATAGCGGAGACCCAGTACTTC | CASSSQIAETQYF
. | TRBJ1-2 | TRBD1 | TRBV25-1 | TGTGCCAGCAGTGAAGGGACAGCAAGATTCAGTGGCTACACCTTC | CASSEGTARFSGYTF
. | TRBJ1-5 | TRBD1 | TRBV28 | TGTGCCAGCAGCTCGGGACAGGGCAATCAGCCCCAGCATTTT | CASSSGQGNQPQHF
. | TRBJ1-2 | . | TRBV20-1 | TGCAGTGCTAGAAGCGGCGCGGGCTACACCTTC | CSARSGAGYTF
medium-sized | TRBJ1-1 | . | TRBV29-1 | TGCAGCGCCTTATCGGGCGGCCCGAACACTGAAGCTTTCTTT | CSALSGGPNTEAFF
. | TRBJ2-3 | . | TRBV9 | TGTGCCAGCAGCGTAATACAGGGCGTGGGCATGGATACGCAGTATTTT | CASSVIQGVGMDTQYF
. | TRBJ2-7 | TRBD2 | TRBV5-1 | TGCGCCAGCAGCTTGGAGACTAGCTCTGAGCAGTACTTC | CASSLETSSEQYF
. | TRBJ2-5 | . | TRBV11-2 | TGTGCCAGCAGCTTAGTTCCGGGCACTCAAGAGACCCAGTACTTC | CASSLVPGTQETQYF
. | TRBJ1-3 | . | TRBV7-9 | TGTGCCAGCAGCCAACAGGTACTAGGAAACACCATATATTTT | CASSQQVLGNTIYF